Below, 3 T cell receptor beta chains from the same sample are listed, as sequenced in a study of vaccination effects on CD4 cells after COVID-19. Following a 10-day culture, CD4+ T cells were purified. Produced via immunoSEQ multiplex PCR; TCRdb's table is partial and in-frame only. Of some 40,000 clones in the sample, 60% to 75% were seen once. These TCRs' antigens remain unknown. Sequences were derived from CD4+ T cells from PBMCs cultured without peptide, sampled before COVID-19 vaccination. All receptors derive from a human donor who received a COVID-19 vaccine.

This rearrangement joins TRBV7-9 to TRBJ2-1; the match to TRBD2 covers 11 bases. The CDR3 consists of 17 residues. V lost 6 bases, J lost 5 bases, and 12 bases stayed unmatched. CDR1 is SEHNR, CDR2 FQNEAQ, per germline (reference sequence). CDR3 region: CASSYILTSGTHNEQFF. The CDR3 bases are TGTGCCAGCAGTTATATATTGACTAGCGGGACCCACAATGAGCAGTTCTTC.

V and J are TRBV2 and TRBJ1-2; D uncertain. The germline V gene has CDR1 SNHLY and CDR2 FYNNEI. Deletions cut 4 bases from V and 0 bases from J, with 18 bases between. CDR3 length: 17 amino acids. This chain's CDR3 is CASSATRGGPSNYGYTF. Written as DNA, the CDR3 is TGTGCCAGCAGTGCGACCCGAGGCGGACCCTCTAACTATGGCTACACCTTC. Looking up the rest from reference TRBV2 and TRBJ1-2 gives the full variable domain: EPEVTQTPSHQVTQMGQEVILRCVPISNHLYFYWYRQILGQKVEFLVSFYNNEISEKSEIFDDQFSVERPDGSNFTLKIRSTKLEDSAMYFCASSATRGGPSNYGYTFGSGTRLTVV.

CDR3 DNA: TGTGCCAGCAGCGTAGGAGGAAACACCATATATTTT. This encodes CASSVGGNTIYF. This chain connects TRBV9 to TRBJ1-3; the D is unclear. The CDR3 is made up of 12 amino acids. In germline, CDR1 is SGDLS, CDR2 YYNGEE. Trimming shortened V by 0 bases and J by 4 bases, and 2 bases separated the two germline ends.